This T cell receptor (beta chain) was recovered during a study of blood T cells in healthy people across ages. Background on the study: Template switching retrieved approximately one barcoded beta molecule for each two T cells. Study-level findings and limits: The study found TCR beta diversity correlated strongly with naive T cell percentage.

Total RNA was isolated from each sample in quantities of at least 5.5 micrograms. The CDR3 length is 10 residues. V was trimmed by 7 bases and J by 9 bases, leaving 7 bases between them. As regards this clonotype: What it binds is unknown.

Next came a second PCR, run for about 6 to 12 cycles, which used a sample-barcoded 5' primer along with a J-beta primer mix. Using its own MiXCR run on the 5' RACE reads, TCRdb lists one record per CDR3 protein. The sample yields 700,000 to 950,000 distinct CDR3 sequences, about three fifths seen once. The chain couples TRBV12-3 or TRBV12-4 to TRBJ2-1; unclear D gene. The TCR was taken from a man aged 30-40 years in good health. The sequenced sample consisted of blood. The chain's CDR3 is CASKGFEQFF. For the CDR3, the DNA is TGTGCCAGCAAGGGCTTTGAGCAGTTCTTC.